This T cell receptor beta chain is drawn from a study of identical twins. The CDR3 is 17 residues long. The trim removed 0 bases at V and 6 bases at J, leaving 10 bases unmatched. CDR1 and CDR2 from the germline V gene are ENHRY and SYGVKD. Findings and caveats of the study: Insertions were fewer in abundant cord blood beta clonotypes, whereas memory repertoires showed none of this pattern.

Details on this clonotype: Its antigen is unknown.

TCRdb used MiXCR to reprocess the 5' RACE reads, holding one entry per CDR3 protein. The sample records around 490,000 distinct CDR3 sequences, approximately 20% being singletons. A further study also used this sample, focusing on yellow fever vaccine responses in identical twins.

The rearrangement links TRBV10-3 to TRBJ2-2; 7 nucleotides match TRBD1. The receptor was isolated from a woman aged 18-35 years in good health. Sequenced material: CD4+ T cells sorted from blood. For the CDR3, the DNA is TGTGCCATCAGTGAGTCAGGGGGACAGACAGTGGCCGGGGAGCTGTTTTTT. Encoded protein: CAISESGGQTVAGELFF.